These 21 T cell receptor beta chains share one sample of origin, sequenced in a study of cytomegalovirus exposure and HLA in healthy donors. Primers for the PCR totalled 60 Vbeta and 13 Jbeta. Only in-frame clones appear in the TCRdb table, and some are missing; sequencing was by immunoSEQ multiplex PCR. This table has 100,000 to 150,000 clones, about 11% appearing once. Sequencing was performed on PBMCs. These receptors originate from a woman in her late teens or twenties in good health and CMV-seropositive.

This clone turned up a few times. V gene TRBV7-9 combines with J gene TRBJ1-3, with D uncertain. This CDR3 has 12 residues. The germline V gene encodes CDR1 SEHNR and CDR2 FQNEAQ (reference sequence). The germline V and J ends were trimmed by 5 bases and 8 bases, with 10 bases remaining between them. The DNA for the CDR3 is TGTGCCAGCAGCCCCCTCGGAGACACCATATATTTT. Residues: CASSPLGDTIYF.

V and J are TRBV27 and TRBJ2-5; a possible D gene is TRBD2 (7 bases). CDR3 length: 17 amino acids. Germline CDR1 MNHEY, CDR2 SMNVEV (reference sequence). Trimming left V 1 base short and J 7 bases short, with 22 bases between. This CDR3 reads CASSLYRWGEGGGTQYF. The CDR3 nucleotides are TGTGCCAGCAGTTTATATCGTTGGGGTGAAGGGGGGGGGACCCAGTACTTC.

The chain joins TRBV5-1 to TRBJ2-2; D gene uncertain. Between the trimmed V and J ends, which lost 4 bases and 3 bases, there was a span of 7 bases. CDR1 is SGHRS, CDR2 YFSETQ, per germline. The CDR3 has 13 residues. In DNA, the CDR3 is TGCGCCAGCAGCCGACAAGACACCGGGGAGCTGTTTTTT. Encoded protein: CASSRQDTGELFF.

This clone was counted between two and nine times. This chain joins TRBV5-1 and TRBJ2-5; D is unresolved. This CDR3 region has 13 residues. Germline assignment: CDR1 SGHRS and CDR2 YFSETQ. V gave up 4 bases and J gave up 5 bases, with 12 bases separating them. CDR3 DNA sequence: TGCGCCAGCAGCCCCCCCTCGCGGGAGACCCAGTACTTC. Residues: CASSPPSRETQYF. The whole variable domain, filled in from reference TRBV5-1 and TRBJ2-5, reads KAGVTQTPRYLIKTRGQQVTLSCSPISGHRSVSWYQQTPGQGLQFLFEYFSETQRNKGNFPGRFSGRQFSNSRSEMNVSTLELGDSALYLCASSPPSRETQYFGPGTRLLVL.

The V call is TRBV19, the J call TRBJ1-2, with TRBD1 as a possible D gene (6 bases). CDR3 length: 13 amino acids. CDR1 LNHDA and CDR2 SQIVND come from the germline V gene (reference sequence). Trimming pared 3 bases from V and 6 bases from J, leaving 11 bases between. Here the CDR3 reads CASSIGGANGYTF. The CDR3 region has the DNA TGTGCCAGTAGTATTGGGGGCGCGAATGGCTACACCTTC.

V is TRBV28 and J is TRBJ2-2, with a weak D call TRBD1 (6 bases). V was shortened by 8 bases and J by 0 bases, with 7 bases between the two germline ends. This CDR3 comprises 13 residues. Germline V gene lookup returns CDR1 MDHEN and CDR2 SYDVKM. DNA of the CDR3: TGTGCCAGCGGGACAACGAACACCGGGGAGCTGTTTTTT. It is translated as CASGTTNTGELFF.

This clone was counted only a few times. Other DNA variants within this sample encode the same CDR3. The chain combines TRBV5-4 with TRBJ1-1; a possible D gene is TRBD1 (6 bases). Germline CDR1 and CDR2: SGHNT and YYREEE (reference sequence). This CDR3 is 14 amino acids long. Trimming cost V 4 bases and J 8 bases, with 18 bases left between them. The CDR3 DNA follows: TGTGCCAGCAGCCCGAACTGGGGGGGCAGCGAAGCTTTCTTT. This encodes CASSPNWGGSEAFF.

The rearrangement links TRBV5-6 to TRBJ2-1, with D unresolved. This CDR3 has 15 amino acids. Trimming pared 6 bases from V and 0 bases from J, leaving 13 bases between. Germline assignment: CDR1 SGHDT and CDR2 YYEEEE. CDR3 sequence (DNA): TGTGCCAGCACCTCTTTTGCGCTCTCCTACAATGAGCAGTTCTTC. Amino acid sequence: CASTSFALSYNEQFF.

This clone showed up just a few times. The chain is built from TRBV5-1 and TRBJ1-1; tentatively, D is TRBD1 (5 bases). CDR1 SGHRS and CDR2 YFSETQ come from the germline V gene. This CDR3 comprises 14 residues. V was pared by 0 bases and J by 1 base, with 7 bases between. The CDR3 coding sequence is TGCGCCAGCAGCTTGGCCGGGGGGAACACTGAAGCTTTCTTT. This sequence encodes CASSLAGGNTEAFF.

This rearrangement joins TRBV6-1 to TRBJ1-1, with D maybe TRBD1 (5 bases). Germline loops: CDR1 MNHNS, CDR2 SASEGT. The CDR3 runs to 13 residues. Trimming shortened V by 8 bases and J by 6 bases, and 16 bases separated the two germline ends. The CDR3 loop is CASPLVGGAEAFF. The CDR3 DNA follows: TGTGCCAGCCCGCTTGTGGGGGGGGCTGAAGCTTTCTTT.

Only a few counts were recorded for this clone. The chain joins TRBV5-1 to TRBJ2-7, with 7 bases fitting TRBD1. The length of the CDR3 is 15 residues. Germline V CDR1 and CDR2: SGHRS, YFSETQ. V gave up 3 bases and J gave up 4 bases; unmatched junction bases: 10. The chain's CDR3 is CASSSPRDSRYEQYF. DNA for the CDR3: TGCGCCAGCAGCTCCCCCCGGGACAGTAGATACGAGCAGTACTTC.

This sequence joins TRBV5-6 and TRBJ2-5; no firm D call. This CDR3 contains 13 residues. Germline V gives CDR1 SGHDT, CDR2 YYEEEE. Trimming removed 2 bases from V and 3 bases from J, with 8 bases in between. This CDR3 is CASSFTTEETQYF. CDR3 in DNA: TGTGCCAGCAGCTTTACAACCGAAGAGACCCAGTACTTC. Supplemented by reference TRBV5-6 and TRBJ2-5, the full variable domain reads DAGVTQSPTHLIKTRGQQVTLRCSPKSGHDTVSWYQQALGQGPQFIFQYYEEEERQRGNFPDRFSGHQFPNYSSELNVNALLLGDSALYLCASSFTTEETQYFGPGTRLLVL.

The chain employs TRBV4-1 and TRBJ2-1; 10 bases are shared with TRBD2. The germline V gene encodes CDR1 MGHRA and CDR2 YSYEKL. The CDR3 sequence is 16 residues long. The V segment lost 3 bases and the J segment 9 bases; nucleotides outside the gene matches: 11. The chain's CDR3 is CASSHLFSGRVGEQFF. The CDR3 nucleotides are TGCGCCAGCAGCCATCTCTTCAGCGGGAGGGTAGGTGAGCAGTTCTTC.

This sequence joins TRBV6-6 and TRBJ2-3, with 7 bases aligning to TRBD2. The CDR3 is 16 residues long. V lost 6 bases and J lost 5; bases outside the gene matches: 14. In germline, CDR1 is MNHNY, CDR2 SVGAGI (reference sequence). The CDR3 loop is CASRGFGAREIDTQYF. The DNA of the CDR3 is TGTGCCAGCAGGGGGTTCGGGGCGCGGGAGATAGATACGCAGTATTTT.

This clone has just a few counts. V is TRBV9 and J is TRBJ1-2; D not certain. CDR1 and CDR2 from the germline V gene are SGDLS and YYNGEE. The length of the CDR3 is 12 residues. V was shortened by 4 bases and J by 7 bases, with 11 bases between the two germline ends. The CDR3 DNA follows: TGTGCCAGCAGCCCCAGCGTTGGTGGCTACACCTTC. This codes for CASSPSVGGYTF.

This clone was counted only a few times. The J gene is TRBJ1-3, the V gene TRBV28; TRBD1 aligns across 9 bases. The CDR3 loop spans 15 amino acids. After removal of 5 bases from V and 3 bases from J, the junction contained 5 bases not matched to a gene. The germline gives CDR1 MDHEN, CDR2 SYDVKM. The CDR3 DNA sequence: TGTGCCAGCAGTACCACAGGGGGCAATGGAAACACCATATATTTT. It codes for CASSTTGGNGNTIYF. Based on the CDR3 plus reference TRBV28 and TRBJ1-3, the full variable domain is DVKVTQSSRYLVKRTGEKVFLECVQDMDHENMFWYRQDPGLGLRLIYFSYDVKMKEKGDIPEGYSVSREKKERFSLILESASTNQTSMYLCASSTTGGNGNTIYFGEGSWLTVV.

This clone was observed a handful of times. Written as DNA, the CDR3 is TGTGCCAGCAGTTTATCTAGCGGGTTTAATAATGAGCAGTTCTTC. It codes for CASSLSSGFNNEQFF. The chain recombines TRBV6-5 with TRBJ2-1; 8 positions agree with TRBD2. Per germline, CDR1 MNHEY and CDR2 SVGAGI. This CDR3 comprises 15 residues. V shed 4 bases and J 7 bases; nucleotides not matched to a gene: 9.

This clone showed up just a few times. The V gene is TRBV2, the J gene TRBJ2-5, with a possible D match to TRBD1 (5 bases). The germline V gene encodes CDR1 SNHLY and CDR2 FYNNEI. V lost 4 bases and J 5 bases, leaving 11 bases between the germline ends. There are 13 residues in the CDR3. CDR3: CASSVGASETQYF. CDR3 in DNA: TGTGCCAGCAGTGTTGGGGCCTCGGAGACCCAGTACTTC.

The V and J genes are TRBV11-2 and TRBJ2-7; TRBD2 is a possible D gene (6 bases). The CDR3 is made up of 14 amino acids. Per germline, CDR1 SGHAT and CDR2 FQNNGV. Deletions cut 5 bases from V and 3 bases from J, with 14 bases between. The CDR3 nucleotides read TGTGCCAGCAGCCTGGGGGGATATGACTACGAGCAGTACTTC. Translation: CASSLGGYDYEQYF. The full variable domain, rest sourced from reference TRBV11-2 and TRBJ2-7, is EAGVAQSPRYKIIEKRQSVAFWCNPISGHATLYWYQQILGQGPKLLIQFQNNGVVDDSQLPKDRFSAERLKGVDSTLKIQPAKLEDSAVYLCASSLGGYDYEQYFGPGTRLTVT.

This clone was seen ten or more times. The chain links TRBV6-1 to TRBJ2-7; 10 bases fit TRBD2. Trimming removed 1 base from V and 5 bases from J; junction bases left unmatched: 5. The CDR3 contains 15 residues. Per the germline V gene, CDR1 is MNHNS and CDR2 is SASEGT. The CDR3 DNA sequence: TGTGCCAGCAGTGAAGAGGCTAGCGGGAGCCACGAGCAGTACTTC. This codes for CASSEEASGSHEQYF.

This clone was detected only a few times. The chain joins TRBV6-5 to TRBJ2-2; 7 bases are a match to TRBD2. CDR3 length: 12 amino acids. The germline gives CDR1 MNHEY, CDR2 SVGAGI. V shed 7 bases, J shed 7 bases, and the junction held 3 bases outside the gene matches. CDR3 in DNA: TGTGCCAGCAATGGGGGGGGCGGGGAGCTGTTTTTT. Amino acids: CASNGGGGELFF.